The clone carrying this T cell receptor (beta chain) was observed at least ten times. Its specificity is not known. CDR3 length: 15 amino acids. Germline V lookup: CDR1 MNHEY, CDR2 SMNVEV (reference sequence). Trimming took off 2 bases at V and 4 bases at J, with 14 bases between the two ends. The library protocol tagged individual cDNA molecules with unique molecular identifiers. TCRdb ran MiXCR on the 5' RACE reads and lists one entry per CDR3 protein. Of some 28,000 distinct CDR3 sequences listed, 8.5% to 10% are singletons. This sample was taken from a study of early T cells in non-severe SARS-CoV-2 infection. The study's findings and limits: Using VDJdb, the matching emphasized anti-spike CD8 responses while missing private and CD4 specificities.

This rearrangement joins TRBV27 to TRBJ2-5; no firm D call. Sequenced: whole blood. The TCR sequence derives from an adult who was a healthcare worker with PCR-confirmed SARS-CoV-2 infection or an uninfected control (not recorded which). The CDR3 bases are TGTGCCAGCAGTTTAGGCTATCGGCTTCGAGAGACCCAGTACTTC. This gives the protein CASSLGYRLRETQYF.